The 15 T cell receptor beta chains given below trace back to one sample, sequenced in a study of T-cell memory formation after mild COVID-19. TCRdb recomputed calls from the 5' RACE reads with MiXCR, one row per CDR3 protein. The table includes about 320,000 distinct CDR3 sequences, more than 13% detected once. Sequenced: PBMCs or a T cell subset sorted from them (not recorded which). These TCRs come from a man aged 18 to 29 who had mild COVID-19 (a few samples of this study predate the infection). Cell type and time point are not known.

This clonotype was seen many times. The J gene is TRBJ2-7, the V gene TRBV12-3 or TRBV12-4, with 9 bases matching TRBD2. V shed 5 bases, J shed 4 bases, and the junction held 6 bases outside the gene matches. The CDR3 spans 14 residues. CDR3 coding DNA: TGTGCCAGCAGTACCGGGACTAGCTTTTACGAGCAGTACTTC. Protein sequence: CASSTGTSFYEQYF.

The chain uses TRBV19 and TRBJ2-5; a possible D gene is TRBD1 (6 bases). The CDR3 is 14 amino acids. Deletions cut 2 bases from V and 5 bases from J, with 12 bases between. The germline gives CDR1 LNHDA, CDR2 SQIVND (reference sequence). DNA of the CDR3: TGTGCCAGTAGTATAAGGTGGGGGCGCGAGACCCAGTACTTC. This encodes CASSIRWGRETQYF.

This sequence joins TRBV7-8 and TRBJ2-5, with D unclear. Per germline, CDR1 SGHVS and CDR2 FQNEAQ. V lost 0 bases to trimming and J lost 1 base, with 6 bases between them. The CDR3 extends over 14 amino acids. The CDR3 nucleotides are TGTGCCAGCAGCTTAGCTCCTAGCCAAGAGACCCAGTACTTC. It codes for CASSLAPSQETQYF. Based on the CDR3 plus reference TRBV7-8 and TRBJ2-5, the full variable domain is GAGVSQSPRYKVAKRGQDVALRCDPISGHVSLFWYQQALGQGPEFLTYFQNEAQLDKSGLPSDRFFAERPEGSVSTLKIQRTQQEDSAVYLCASSLAPSQETQYFGPGTRLLVL.

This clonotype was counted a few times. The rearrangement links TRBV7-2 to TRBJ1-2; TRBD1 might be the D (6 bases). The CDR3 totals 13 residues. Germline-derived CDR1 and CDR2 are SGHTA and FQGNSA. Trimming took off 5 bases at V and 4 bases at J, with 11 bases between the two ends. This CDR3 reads CASSVTGGYGYTF. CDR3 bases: TGTGCCAGCAGCGTGACAGGTGGCTATGGCTACACCTTC.

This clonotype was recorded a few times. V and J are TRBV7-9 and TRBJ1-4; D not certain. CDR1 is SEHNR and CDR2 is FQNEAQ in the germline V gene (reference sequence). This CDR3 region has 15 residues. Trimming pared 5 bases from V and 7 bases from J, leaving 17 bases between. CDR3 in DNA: TGTGCCAGCAGCACCCCTGGAAGAGGAGGTGAAAAACTGTTTTTT. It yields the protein CASSTPGRGGEKLFF. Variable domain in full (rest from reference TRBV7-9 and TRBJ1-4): DTGVSQNPRHKITKRGQNVTFRCDPISEHNRLYWYRQTLGQGPEFLTYFQNEAQLEKSRLLSDRFSAERPKGSFSTLEIQRTEQGDSAMYLCASSTPGRGGEKLFFGSGTQLSVL.

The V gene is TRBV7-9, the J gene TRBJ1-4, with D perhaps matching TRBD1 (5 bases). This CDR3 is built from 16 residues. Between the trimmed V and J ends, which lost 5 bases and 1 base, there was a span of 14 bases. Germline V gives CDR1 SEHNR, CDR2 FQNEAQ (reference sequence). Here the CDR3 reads CASSPMNQGTNEKLFF. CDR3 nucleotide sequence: TGTGCCAGCAGCCCCATGAATCAGGGAACTAATGAAAAACTGTTTTTT.

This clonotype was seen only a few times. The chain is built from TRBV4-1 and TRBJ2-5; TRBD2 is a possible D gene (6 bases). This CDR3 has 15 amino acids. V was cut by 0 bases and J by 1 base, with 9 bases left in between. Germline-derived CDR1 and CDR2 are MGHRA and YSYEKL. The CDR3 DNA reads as TGCGCCAGCAGCCAAGATAGGCGGGGCCAAGAGACCCAGTACTTC. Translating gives CASSQDRRGQETQYF.

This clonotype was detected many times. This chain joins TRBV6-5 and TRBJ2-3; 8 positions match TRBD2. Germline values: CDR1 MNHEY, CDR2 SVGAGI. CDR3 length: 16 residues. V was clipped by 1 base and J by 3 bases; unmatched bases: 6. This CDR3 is CASSYFSGVGTDTQYF. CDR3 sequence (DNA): TGTGCCAGCAGTTACTTTAGCGGGGTCGGTACAGATACGCAGTATTTT.

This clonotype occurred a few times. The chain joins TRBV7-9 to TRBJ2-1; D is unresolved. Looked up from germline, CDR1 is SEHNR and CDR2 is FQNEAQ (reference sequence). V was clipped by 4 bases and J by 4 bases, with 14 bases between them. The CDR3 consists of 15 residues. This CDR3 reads CASSSLEAVYNEQFF. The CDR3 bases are TGTGCCAGCAGCTCGCTTGAAGCTGTATACAATGAGCAGTTCTTC.

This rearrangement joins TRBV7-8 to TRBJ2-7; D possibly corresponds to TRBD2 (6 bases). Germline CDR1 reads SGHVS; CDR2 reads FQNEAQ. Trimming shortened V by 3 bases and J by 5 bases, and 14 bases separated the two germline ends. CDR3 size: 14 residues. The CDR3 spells CASSLTRGSHEQYF. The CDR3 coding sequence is TGTGCCAGCAGCTTGACTCGGGGGAGCCACGAGCAGTACTTC. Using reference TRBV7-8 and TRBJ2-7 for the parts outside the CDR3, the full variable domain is GAGVSQSPRYKVAKRGQDVALRCDPISGHVSLFWYQQALGQGPEFLTYFQNEAQLDKSGLPSDRFFAERPEGSVSTLKIQRTQQEDSAVYLCASSLTRGSHEQYFGPGTRLTVT.

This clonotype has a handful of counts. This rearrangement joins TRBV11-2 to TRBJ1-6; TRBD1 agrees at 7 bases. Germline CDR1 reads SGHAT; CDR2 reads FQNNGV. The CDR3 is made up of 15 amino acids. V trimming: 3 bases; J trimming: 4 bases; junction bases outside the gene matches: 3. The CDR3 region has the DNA TGTGCCAGCAGCTTCCGGGACAGATATAATTCACCCCTCCACTTT. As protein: CASSFRDRYNSPLHF.

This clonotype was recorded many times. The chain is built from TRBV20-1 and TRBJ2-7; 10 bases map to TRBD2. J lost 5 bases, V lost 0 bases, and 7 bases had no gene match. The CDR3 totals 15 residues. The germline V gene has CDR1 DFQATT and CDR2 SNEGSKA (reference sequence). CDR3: CSARDSSGGGDEQYF. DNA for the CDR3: TGCAGTGCTAGAGATTCTAGCGGGGGAGGCGACGAGCAGTACTTC.

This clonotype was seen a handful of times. CDR3 DNA sequence: TGTGCCAGCAGTCCCGACGAAAATCAGCCCCAGCATTTT. It codes for CASSPDENQPQHF. The chain employs TRBV6-5 and TRBJ1-5; D is uncertain. This CDR3 spans 13 amino acids. The germline gives CDR1 MNHEY, CDR2 SVGAGI. The ends were cut back, 5 bases at V and 4 bases at J, with 9 bases in the middle.

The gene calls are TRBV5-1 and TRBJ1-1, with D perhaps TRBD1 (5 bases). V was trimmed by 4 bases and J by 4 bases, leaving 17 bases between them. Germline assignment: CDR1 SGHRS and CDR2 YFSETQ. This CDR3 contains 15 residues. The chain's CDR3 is CASSPRAGSGTEAFF. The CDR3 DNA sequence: TGCGCCAGCAGCCCCCGTGCAGGGTCGGGCACTGAAGCTTTCTTT. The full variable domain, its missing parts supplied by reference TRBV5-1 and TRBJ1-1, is KAGVTQTPRYLIKTRGQQVTLSCSPISGHRSVSWYQQTPGQGLQFLFEYFSETQRNKGNFPGRFSGRQFSNSRSEMNVSTLELGDSALYLCASSPRAGSGTEAFFGQGTRLTVV.

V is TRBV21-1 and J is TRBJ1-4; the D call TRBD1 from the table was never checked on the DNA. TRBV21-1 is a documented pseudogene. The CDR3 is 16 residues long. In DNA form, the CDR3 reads TGTGCCAGCAGCAAATATCGGGGGGTCACTAATGAAAAACTGTTTTTT. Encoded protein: CASSKYRGVTNEKLFF.